The source of this T cell receptor beta chain is a study of response to subunit inactivated influenza vaccine. Study-level results: Few additional T cells are recruited per seasonal influenza vaccination, authors suggested.

This clonotype was picked up many times. No antigen is known for it. Each CDR3 protein gets one entry after TCRdb re-called the RT-PCR reads with MiXCR. The sample includes hundreds of thousands of distinct CDR3 sequences, around 8% of them seen just once. The V gene lost 2 bases and the J gene lost 0 bases, with 12 bases spanning the gap. This CDR3 is 16 amino acids long. From germline, CDR1 is LGHNA and CDR2 YSLEER. This chain joins TRBV4-3 and TRBJ2-3; TRBD2 might be the D (5 bases). Sequenced material: PBMCs from blood, taken roughly 24 months after vaccination. The origin of this receptor is a man aged 50 to 69 who received an inactivated influenza vaccine. The CDR3 bases are TGCGCCAGCAGCCAAAACAGCCGGACTAGCACAGATACGCAGTATTTT. Translation gives CASSQNSRTSTDTQYF.